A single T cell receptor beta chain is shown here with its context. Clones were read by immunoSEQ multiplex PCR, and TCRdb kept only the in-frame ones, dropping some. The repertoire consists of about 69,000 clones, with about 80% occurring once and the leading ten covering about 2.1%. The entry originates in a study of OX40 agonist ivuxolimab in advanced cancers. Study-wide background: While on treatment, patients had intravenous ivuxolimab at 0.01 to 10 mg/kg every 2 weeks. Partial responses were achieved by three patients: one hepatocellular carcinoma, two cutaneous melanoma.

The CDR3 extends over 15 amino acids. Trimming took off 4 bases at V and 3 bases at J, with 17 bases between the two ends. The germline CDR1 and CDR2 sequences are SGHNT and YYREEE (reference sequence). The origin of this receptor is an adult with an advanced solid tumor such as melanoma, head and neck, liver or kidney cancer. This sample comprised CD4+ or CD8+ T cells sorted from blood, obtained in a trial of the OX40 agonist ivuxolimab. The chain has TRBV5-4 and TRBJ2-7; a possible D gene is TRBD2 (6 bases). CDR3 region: CASSREREPFYEQYF. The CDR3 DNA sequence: TGTGCCAGCAGCCGGGAGCGTGAACCCTTCTACGAGCAGTACTTC.